This passage covers 18 T cell receptor beta chains from one sample sequenced in a study of human T cells and chemical hapten exposure. TCRdb reprocessed the RACE reads with MiXCR, giving one entry per CDR3 protein. The data show about 82,000 distinct CDR3 sequences, around 6.7% seen once. The time point denotes: patch test 2, 6 weeks after DPC sensitization. Regarding treatment: therapeutic diphenylcyclopropenone sensitization with weekly scalp DPC. The sample was whole blood, taken in connection with sensitization to the hapten diphenylcyclopropenone (DPC). The receptors come from a woman aged 25 to 45 with alopecia areata. Some clones in this sample may be carry-over from other donors' samples.

This clonotype was counted many times. The gene calls are TRBV6-6 and TRBJ1-2; D ambiguous. The CDR3 runs to 14 residues. Per germline, CDR1 MNHNY and CDR2 SVGAGI (reference sequence). V lost 9 bases and J lost 3, with 17 bases in between. The CDR3 DNA reads as TGTGCCAGTCTTTTAGGTGGAGGGTACTATGGCTACACCTTC. It is translated as CASLLGGGYYGYTF.

This clonotype was seen repeatedly, ten times or more. The chain employs TRBV11-2 and TRBJ2-5; D may be TRBD2 (6 bases). CDR3 length: 14 amino acids. Germline CDR1 SGHAT, CDR2 FQNNGV. The V end was cut by 6 bases, the J end by 1 base, with 12 bases between. CDR3 in amino acids: CASSSETSQETQYF. CDR3 nucleotides: TGTGCCAGCAGTTCCGAGACTAGCCAAGAGACCCAGTACTTC.

This clonotype was seen many times. V is TRBV27 and J is TRBJ2-3; TRBD1 aligns across 7 bases. J was trimmed by 0 bases and V by 6 bases; bases with no gene match: 6. Germline V CDR1 and CDR2: MNHEY, SMNVEV (reference sequence). The CDR3 totals 15 residues. The CDR3, as DNA: TGTGCCAGCAGGGCCGGGACAGCTAGCACAGATACGCAGTATTTT. Its protein product is CASRAGTASTDTQYF.

In its sample, this clonotype was seen many times. The chain combines TRBV5-5 with TRBJ2-7; D perhaps matches TRBD1 (5 bases). The CDR3 length is 12 residues. Germline V lookup: CDR1 SGHKS, CDR2 YYEKEE (reference sequence). Deletions cut 5 bases from V and 4 bases from J, with 10 bases between. CDR3 protein: CASRFDSYEQYF. CDR3 DNA: TGTGCCAGCAGGTTTGACAGTTACGAGCAGTACTTC.

This clonotype was seen at least ten times. The chain joins TRBV20-1 to TRBJ1-3; no reliable D call. Germline CDR1 is DFQATT and CDR2 is SNEGSKA (reference sequence). CDR3 length: 15 residues. The germline V and J ends were trimmed by 2 bases and 0 bases, with 11 bases remaining between them. CDR3 sequence reads: CSARKGSASGNTIYF. CDR3 nucleotide sequence: TGCAGTGCTAGAAAGGGAAGCGCCTCTGGAAACACCATATATTTT.

The J gene is TRBJ1-1, the V gene TRBV7-9, with 8 nucleotides matching TRBD1. The germline CDR1 and CDR2 sequences are SEHNR and FQNEAQ (reference sequence). This CDR3 has 17 amino acids. With V trimmed by 5 bases and J by 1 base, 12 bases remained unmatched. The CDR3 spells CASSKILRDRWNTEAFF. The CDR3 coding sequence is TGTGCCAGCAGCAAAATTCTCCGGGACAGGTGGAACACTGAAGCTTTCTTT. Looking up the rest from reference TRBV7-9 and TRBJ1-1 gives the full variable domain: DTGVSQNPRHKITKRGQNVTFRCDPISEHNRLYWYRQTLGQGPEFLTYFQNEAQLEKSRLLSDRFSAERPKGSFSTLEIQRTEQGDSAMYLCASSKILRDRWNTEAFFGQGTRLTVV.

Many counts were recorded for this clonotype. The chain recombines TRBV7-9 with TRBJ2-5, with TRBD2 identical over 12 bases. Germline CDR1 SEHNR, CDR2 FQNEAQ (reference sequence). V lost 5 bases to trimming and J lost 5 bases; unmatched junction nucleotides: 6. This CDR3 is 15 amino acids long. CDR3 DNA sequence: TGTGCCAGCAGCGGGCTAGCGGGGGGGAGGGAGACCCAGTACTTC. Amino acids: CASSGLAGGRETQYF.

This clonotype has a count of ten or more. V usage is TRBV6-2 or TRBV6-3 and J usage is TRBJ2-7; no firm D call. The CDR3 spans 15 residues. Between the trimmed V and J ends, which lost 0 bases and 0 bases, there was a span of 9 bases. Germline CDR1 MNHEY, CDR2 SVGEGT. The CDR3 region has the DNA TGTGCCAGCAGTTACTCCGAATATTCCTCCTACGAGCAGTACTTC. It encodes CASSYSEYSSYEQYF.

In this sample, this clonotype turned up many times. This CDR3 is CASRLDRGTSYEQYF. In DNA form, the CDR3 reads TGTGCCAGCAGACTTGACAGGGGTACTTCCTACGAGCAGTACTTC. The chain uses TRBV2 and TRBJ2-7; 8 bases align to TRBD1. Germline loops: CDR1 SNHLY, CDR2 FYNNEI. The CDR3 loop spans 15 amino acids. V was clipped by 6 bases and J by 1 base; unmatched bases: 8.

The table lists this clonotype with many counts. The CDR3 sequence is CASSQGLIYEQYF. The CDR3 coding sequence is TGTGCCAGCAGCCAGGGACTCATCTACGAGCAGTACTTC. The rearrangement links TRBV14 to TRBJ2-7; weak D call: TRBD2 (6 bases). Germline V gene data show CDR1 as SGHDN and CDR2 as FVKESK. V gave up 3 bases and J gave up 3 bases, with 9 bases separating them. The CDR3 sequence is 13 residues long.

The sample holds many counts of this clonotype. The rearrangement joins TRBV20-1 to TRBJ1-1; D unresolved. Germline CDR1 reads DFQATT; CDR2 reads SNEGSKA (reference sequence). V was cut by 1 base and J by 3 bases, with 9 bases left in between. The CDR3 is 13 residues long. This CDR3 is CSARGITDTEAFF. CDR3 in DNA: TGCAGTGCTAGAGGCATTACGGACACTGAAGCTTTCTTT.

This clonotype was detected ten times or more. CDR3: CASSHSTALGNSPLHF. DNA for the CDR3: TGTGCCAGCAGTCATTCGACAGCACTCGGGAATTCACCCCTCCACTTT. This rearrangement joins TRBV6-5 to TRBJ1-6, with D perhaps TRBD1 (5 bases). The CDR3 consists of 16 residues. V was trimmed by 5 bases and J by 7 bases, leaving 18 bases between them. CDR1 MNHEY and CDR2 SVGAGI come from the germline V gene.

The chain recombines TRBV12-3 or TRBV12-4 with TRBJ1-1; D not certain. The CDR3 spans 12 residues. V dropped 5 bases and J dropped 6 bases, with 10 bases sitting between them. The DNA for the CDR3 is TGTGCCAGCAGTCTAGAAAGATCTGAAGCTTTCTTT. Residues: CASSLERSEAFF.

This clonotype was counted only a few times. The chain has TRBV7-9 and TRBJ1-5; D is undetermined. Trimming took off 3 bases at V and 5 bases at J, with 11 bases between the two ends. Germline values: CDR1 SEHNR, CDR2 FQNEAQ (reference sequence). This CDR3 has 14 amino acids. DNA for the CDR3: TGTGCCAGCAGCTTGGGCGGTGGTGATCAGCCCCAGCATTTT. It specifies CASSLGGGDQPQHF.

V and J are TRBV12-3 or TRBV12-4 and TRBJ2-2, with TRBD2 as a possible D gene (5 bases). Trimming left V 5 bases short and J 5 bases short, with 18 bases between. The CDR3 is 16 residues long. In DNA, the CDR3 is TGTGCCAGCAGTCCAGCCTTCGGGATTGCTACCGGGGAGCTGTTTTTT. Protein product: CASSPAFGIATGELFF.

The chain combines TRBV7-7 with TRBJ2-5; 9 bases agree with TRBD1. Germline lookup yields CDR1 SSHAT and CDR2 FNYEAQ (reference sequence). The CDR3 is made up of 13 amino acids. Losses at the gene ends were 5 bases for V and 7 bases for J; bases not matched to a gene: 5. The DNA of the CDR3 is TGTGCCAGCAGCCGACAGGGGGACGGGACCCAGTACTTC. Translating it yields CASSRQGDGTQYF.

This clonotype was counted many times. The chain joins TRBV16 to TRBJ1-1; possibly TRBD1 for D (5 bases). V was clipped by 4 bases and J by 4 bases, with 13 bases between them. The germline gives CDR1 KGHSY, CDR2 FQNENV. The CDR3 runs 14 residues. Written as DNA, the CDR3 is TGTGCCAGCAGCCTGGGGGGTTGGGGCACTGAAGCTTTCTTT. The encoded protein is CASSLGGWGTEAFF.

This clonotype was recorded at least ten times. This chain links TRBV5-1 with TRBJ1-1; no definite D call. Between the trimmed V and J ends, which lost 1 base and 0 bases, there was a span of 4 bases. Germline CDR1 is SGHRS and CDR2 is YFSETQ. The CDR3 consists of 13 residues. The CDR3 sequence: CASSLTVNTEAFF. In DNA form, the CDR3 reads TGCGCCAGCAGCTTGACAGTGAACACTGAAGCTTTCTTT. Looking up the rest from reference TRBV5-1 and TRBJ1-1 gives the full variable domain: KAGVTQTPRYLIKTRGQQVTLSCSPISGHRSVSWYQQTPGQGLQFLFEYFSETQRNKGNFPGRFSGRQFSNSRSEMNVSTLELGDSALYLCASSLTVNTEAFFGQGTRLTVV.